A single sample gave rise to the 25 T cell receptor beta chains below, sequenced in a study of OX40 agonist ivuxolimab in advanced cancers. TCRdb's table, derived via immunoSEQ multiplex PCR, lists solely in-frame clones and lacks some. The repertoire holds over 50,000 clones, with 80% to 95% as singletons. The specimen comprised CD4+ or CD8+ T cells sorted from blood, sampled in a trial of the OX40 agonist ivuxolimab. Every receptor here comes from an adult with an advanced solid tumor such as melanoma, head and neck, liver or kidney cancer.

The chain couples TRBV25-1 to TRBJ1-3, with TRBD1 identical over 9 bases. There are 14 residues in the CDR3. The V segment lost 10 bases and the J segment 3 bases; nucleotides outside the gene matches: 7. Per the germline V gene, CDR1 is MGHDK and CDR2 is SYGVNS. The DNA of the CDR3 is TGTGCCACCCGGGGGACAGGGATTGGAAACACCATATATTTT. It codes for CATRGTGIGNTIYF.

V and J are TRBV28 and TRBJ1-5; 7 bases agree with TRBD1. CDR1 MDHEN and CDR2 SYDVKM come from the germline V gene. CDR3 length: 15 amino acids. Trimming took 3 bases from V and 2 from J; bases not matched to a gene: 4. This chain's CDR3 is CASSFLGTGNQPQHF. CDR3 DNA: TGTGCCAGCAGTTTCCTCGGGACAGGCAATCAGCCCCAGCATTTT.

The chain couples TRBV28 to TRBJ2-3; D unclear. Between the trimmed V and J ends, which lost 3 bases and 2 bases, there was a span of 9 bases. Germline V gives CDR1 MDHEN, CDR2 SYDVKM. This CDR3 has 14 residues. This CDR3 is CASSLVPVTDTQYF. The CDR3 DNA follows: TGTGCCAGCAGTTTGGTTCCGGTCACAGATACGCAGTATTTT.

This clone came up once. The chain's CDR3 is CALRSGVNTGELFF. The CDR3 region has the DNA TGTGCCTTAAGATCGGGAGTGAACACCGGGGAGCTGTTTTTT. The chain couples TRBV30 to TRBJ2-2; D may be TRBD2 (6 bases). Germline V gene lookup returns CDR1 GTSNPN and CDR2 SVGIG (reference sequence). Trimming removed 7 bases from V and 1 base from J, with 13 bases in between. The CDR3 consists of 14 residues.

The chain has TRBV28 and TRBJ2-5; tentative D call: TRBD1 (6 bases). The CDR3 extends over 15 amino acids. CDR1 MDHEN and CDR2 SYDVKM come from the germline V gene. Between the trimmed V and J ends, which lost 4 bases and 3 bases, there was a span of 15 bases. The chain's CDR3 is CASSSAVRTEETQYF. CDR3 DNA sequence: TGTGCCAGCAGTTCAGCCGTACGGACAGAAGAGACCCAGTACTTC.

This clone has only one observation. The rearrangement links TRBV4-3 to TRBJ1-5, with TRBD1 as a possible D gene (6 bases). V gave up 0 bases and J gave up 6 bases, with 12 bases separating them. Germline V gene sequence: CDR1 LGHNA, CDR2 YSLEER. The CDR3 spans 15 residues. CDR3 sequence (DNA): TGCGCCAGCAGCCAAGATGTAGGAGGGGGTCAGCCCCAGCATTTT. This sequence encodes CASSQDVGGGQPQHF.

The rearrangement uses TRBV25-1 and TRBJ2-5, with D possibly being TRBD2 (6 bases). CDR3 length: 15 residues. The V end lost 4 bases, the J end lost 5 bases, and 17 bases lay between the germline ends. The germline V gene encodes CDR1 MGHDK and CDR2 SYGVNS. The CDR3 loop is CASSGPGREVETQYF. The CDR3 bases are TGTGCCAGCAGTGGTCCAGGGCGGGAAGTGGAGACCCAGTACTTC.

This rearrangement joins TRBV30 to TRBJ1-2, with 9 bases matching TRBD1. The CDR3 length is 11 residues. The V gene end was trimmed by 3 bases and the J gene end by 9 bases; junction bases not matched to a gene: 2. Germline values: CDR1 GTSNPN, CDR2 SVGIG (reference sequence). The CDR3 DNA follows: TGTGCCTGGAGAGGGACAGGGAGCTACACCTTC. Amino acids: CAWRGTGSYTF. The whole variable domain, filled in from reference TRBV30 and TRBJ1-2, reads SQTIHQWPATLVQPVGSPLSLECTVEGTSNPNLYWYRQAAGRGLQLLFYSVGIGQISSEVPQNLSASRPQDRQFILSSKKLLLSDSGFYLCAWRGTGSYTFGSGTRLTVV.

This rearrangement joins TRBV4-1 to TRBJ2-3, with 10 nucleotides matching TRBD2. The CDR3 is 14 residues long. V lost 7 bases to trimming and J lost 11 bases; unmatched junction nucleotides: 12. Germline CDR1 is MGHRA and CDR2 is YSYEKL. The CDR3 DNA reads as TGCGCCAGCAAGGAGCGGGAGGGCCCCCGTGTGCAGTATTTT. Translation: CASKEREGPRVQYF.

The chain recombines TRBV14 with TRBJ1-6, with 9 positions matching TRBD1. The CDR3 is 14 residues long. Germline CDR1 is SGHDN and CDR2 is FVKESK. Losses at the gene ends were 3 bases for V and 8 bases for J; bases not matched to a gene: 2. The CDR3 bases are TGTGCCAGCAGCCAGGGGACAGGGTATTCACCCCTCCACTTT. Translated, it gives CASSQGTGYSPLHF.

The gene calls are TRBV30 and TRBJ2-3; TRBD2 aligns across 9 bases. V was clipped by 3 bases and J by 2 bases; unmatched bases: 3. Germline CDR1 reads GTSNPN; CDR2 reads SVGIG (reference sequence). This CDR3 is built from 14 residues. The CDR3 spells CAWRIAGDTDTQYF. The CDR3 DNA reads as TGTGCCTGGAGAATAGCGGGGGACACAGATACGCAGTATTTT.

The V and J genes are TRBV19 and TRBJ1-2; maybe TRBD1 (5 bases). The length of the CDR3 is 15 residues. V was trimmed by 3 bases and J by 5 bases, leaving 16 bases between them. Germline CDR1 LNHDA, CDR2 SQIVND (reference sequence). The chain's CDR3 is CASSITPGGWYGYTF. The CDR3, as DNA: TGTGCCAGTAGTATCACCCCCGGGGGGTGGTATGGCTACACCTTC.

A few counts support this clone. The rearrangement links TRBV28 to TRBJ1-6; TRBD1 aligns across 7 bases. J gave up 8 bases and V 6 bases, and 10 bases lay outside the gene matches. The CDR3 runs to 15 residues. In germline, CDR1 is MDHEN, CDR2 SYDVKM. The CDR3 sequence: CASRSQQGIDSPLHF. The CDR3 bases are TGTGCCAGCAGATCCCAACAGGGGATTGATTCACCCCTCCACTTT.

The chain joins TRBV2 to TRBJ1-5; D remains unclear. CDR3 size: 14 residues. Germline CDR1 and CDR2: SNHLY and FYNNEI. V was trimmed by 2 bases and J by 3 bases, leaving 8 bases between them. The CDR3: CASSETGNNQPQHF. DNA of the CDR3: TGTGCCAGCAGTGAAACGGGCAACAATCAGCCCCAGCATTTT. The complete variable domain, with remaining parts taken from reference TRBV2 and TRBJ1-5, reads EPEVTQTPSHQVTQMGQEVILRCVPISNHLYFYWYRQILGQKVEFLVSFYNNEISEKSEIFDDQFSVERPDGSNFTLKIRSTKLEDSAMYFCASSETGNNQPQHFGDGTRLSIL.

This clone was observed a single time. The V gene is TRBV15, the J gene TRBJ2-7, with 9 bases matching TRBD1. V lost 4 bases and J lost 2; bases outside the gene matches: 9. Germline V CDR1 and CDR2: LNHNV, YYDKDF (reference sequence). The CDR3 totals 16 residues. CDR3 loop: CATSTTSGTGTYEQYV. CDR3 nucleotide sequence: TGTGCCACCAGCACGACCTCCGGGACAGGGACCTACGAGCAGTACGTC.

The CDR3: CASSVVSGSGGYTF. The CDR3 nucleotides are TGTGCCAGCAGCGTAGTCTCGGGATCAGGTGGCTACACCTTC. The chain uses TRBV9 and TRBJ1-2; D unresolved. Trimming stripped 0 bases from V and 7 bases from J, with 13 bases between. Germline CDR1 SGDLS, CDR2 YYNGEE. The CDR3 has 14 amino acids.

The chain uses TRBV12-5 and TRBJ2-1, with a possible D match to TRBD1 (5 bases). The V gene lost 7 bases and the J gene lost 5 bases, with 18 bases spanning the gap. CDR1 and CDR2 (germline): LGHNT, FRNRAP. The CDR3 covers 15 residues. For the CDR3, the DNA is TGTGCTAGTGTATGGGTGTGGGGCGCCAACAATGAGCAGTTCTTC. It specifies CASVWVWGANNEQFF.

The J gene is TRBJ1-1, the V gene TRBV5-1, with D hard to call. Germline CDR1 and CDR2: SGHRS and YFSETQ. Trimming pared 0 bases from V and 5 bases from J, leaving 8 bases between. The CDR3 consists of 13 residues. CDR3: CASSLELGTEAFF. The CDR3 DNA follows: TGCGCCAGCAGCTTGGAATTGGGGACTGAAGCTTTCTTT.

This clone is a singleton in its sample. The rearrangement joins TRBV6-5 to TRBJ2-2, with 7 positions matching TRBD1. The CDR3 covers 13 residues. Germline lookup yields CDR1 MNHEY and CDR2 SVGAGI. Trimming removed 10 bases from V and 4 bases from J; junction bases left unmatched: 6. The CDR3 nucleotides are TGTGCCATAGGGACAGACTTCACCGGGGAGCTGTTTTTT. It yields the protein CAIGTDFTGELFF.

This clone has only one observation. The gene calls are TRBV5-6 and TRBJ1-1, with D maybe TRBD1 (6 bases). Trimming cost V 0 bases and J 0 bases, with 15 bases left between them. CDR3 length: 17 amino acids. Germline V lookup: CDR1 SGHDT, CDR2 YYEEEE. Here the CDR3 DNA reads TGTGCCAGCAGCTTGGTCTCACAGGGCTCCTTGAACACTGAAGCTTTCTTT. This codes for CASSLVSQGSLNTEAFF. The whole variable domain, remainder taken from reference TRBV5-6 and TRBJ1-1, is DAGVTQSPTHLIKTRGQQVTLRCSPKSGHDTVSWYQQALGQGPQFIFQYYEEEERQRGNFPDRFSGHQFPNYSSELNVNALLLGDSALYLCASSLVSQGSLNTEAFFGQGTRLTVV.

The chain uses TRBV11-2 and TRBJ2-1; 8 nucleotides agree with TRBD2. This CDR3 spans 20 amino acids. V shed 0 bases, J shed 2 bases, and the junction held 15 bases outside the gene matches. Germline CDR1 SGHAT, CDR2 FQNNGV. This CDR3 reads CASSLEGQVVAGGPYNEQFF. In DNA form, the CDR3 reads TGTGCCAGCAGCTTAGAGGGGCAGGTGGTGGCGGGGGGCCCCTACAATGAGCAGTTCTTC.

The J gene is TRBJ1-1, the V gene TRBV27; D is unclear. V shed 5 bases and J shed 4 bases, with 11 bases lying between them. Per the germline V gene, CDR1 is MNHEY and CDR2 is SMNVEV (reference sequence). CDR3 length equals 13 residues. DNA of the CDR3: TGTGCCAGCAGTCAGTCGGTAGTCACTGAAGCTTTCTTT. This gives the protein CASSQSVVTEAFF.

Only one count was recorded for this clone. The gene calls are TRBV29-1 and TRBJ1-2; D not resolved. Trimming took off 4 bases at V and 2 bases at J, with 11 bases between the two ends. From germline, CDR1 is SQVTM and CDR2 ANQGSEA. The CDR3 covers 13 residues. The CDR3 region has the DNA TGCAGCGTTGGGGGAGGAGAAAACTATGGCTACACCTTC. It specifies CSVGGGENYGYTF.

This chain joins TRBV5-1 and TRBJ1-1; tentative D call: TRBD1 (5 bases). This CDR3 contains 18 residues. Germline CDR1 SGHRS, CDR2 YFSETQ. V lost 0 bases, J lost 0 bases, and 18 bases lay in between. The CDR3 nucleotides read TGCGCCAGCAGCTTGGCAGGTTTGCAGGCCAGGGTGAACACTGAAGCTTTCTTT. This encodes CASSLAGLQARVNTEAFF.

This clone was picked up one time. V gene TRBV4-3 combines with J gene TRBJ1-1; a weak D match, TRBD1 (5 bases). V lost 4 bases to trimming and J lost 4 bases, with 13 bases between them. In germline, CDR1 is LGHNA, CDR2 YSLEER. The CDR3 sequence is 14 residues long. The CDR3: CASSPLGAGTEAFF. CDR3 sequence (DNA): TGCGCCAGCAGCCCCCTAGGGGCGGGCACTGAAGCTTTCTTT.